This T cell receptor (beta chain) was identified in a study of T cell changes during pregnancy in multiple sclerosis. The protocol was immunoSEQ multiplex PCR, while the TCRdb copy is restricted to in-frame clones and leaves out a portion. The data hold about 28,000 clones, with approximately 89% observed a single time. The V segment lost 6 bases and the J segment 3 bases; nucleotides outside the gene matches: 3. The germline CDR1 and CDR2 sequences are SGHTA and FQGTGA. The CDR3 has 13 residues. This specimen consisted of CD4+ T cells from peripheral blood mononuclear cells, obtained in the second trimester of pregnancy. This rearrangement joins TRBV7-3 to TRBJ2-5, with 8 bases lining up with TRBD1. This receptor was taken from a female donor with multiple sclerosis, enrolled in a pregnancy study. CDR3 protein: CASSLTGEETQYF. CDR3 in DNA: TGTGCCAGCAGTTTGACAGGGGAAGAGACCCAGTACTTC.